These 14 T cell receptor beta chains share one sample of origin, sequenced in a study of shared clonotypes between healthy human individuals. The data were produced by immunoSEQ multiplex PCR, yet TCRdb's version contains in-frame clones alone and is incomplete. The sample consists of roughly 1,000,000 clones, approximately 78% of them appearing once. Sequenced sample: memory CD4+ T cells from PBMCs. Subset given: CD45RA-negative fraction. The source is a man aged 18 to 29 in good health. Some clones in this sample may be carry-over from other donors' samples.

This chain uses TRBV4-1 with TRBJ2-6, with TRBD1 matching over 7 bases. Germline V gene sequence: CDR1 MGHRA, CDR2 YSYEKL. CDR3 length: 17 residues. With 2 bases clipped from V and 1 base from J, the junction kept 5 bases outside the gene matches. The CDR3 nucleotides read TGCGCCAGCAGCCAACGGAACAGGGGTTCTGGGGCCAACGTCCTGACTTTC. It translates to CASSQRNRGSGANVLTF.

This clone has more than one count but fewer than ten. This sequence joins TRBV6-1 and TRBJ1-2; D might be TRBD1 (6 bases). Germline CDR1 is MNHNS and CDR2 is SASEGT. V was cut by 3 bases and J by 2 bases, with 13 bases left in between. This CDR3 contains 15 residues. CDR3 DNA sequence: TGTGCCAGCAGTGATTCATTGGACAGAAACTATGGCTACACCTTC. It codes for CASSDSLDRNYGYTF.

The gene calls are TRBV2 and TRBJ2-1, with 7 bases identical to TRBD1. Looked up from germline, CDR1 is SNHLY and CDR2 is FYNNEI. Trimming removed 2 bases from V and 7 bases from J; junction bases left unmatched: 5. The CDR3 length is 14 residues. This CDR3 reads CASSEFRQGNEQFF. The CDR3 coding sequence is TGTGCCAGCAGTGAATTCCGACAGGGAAATGAGCAGTTCTTC.

The chain employs TRBV2 and TRBJ2-7; 7 bases align to TRBD2. Per germline, CDR1 SNHLY and CDR2 FYNNEI. Trimming took 1 base from V and 6 from J; bases not matched to a gene: 3. This CDR3 is built from 13 residues. The DNA of the CDR3 is TGTGCCAGCAGTGAAGAGCGGGGATCCGAGCAGTACTTC. Translated: CASSEERGSEQYF.

The chain is built from TRBV20-1 and TRBJ2-1, with D uncertain. The CDR3 has 11 amino acids. Germline V gene data show CDR1 as DFQATT and CDR2 as SNEGSKA (reference sequence). Trimming left V 6 bases short and J 5 bases short, with 8 bases between. The CDR3 DNA is TGCAGTGCCGACGATCACAATGAGCAGTTCTTC. This encodes CSADDHNEQFF.

This chain links TRBV9 with TRBJ2-5; no clear D. The CDR3 totals 13 residues. Germline values: CDR1 SGDLS, CDR2 YYNGEE. V was clipped by 1 base and J by 2 bases, with 6 bases between them. CDR3 sequence (DNA): TGTGCCAGCAGCGTATCAGCTCAAGAGACCCAGTACTTC. It yields the protein CASSVSAQETQYF.

The rearrangement uses TRBV7-2 and TRBJ1-2, with D perhaps matching TRBD1 (6 bases). V was trimmed by 4 bases and J by 12 bases, leaving 18 bases between them. This CDR3 has 13 amino acids. Germline V gene sequence: CDR1 SGHTA, CDR2 FQGNSA. The CDR3 sequence is CASSYSEGESHTF. The CDR3 DNA sequence: TGTGCCAGCAGCTACTCAGAGGGGGAGAGTCACACCTTC.

This chain joins TRBV19 and TRBJ1-2, with a tentative D call TRBD1 (5 bases). The germline V gene encodes CDR1 LNHDA and CDR2 SQIVND (reference sequence). The CDR3 extends over 14 amino acids. V was trimmed by 5 bases and J by 4 bases, leaving 14 bases between them. CDR3 nucleotide sequence: TGTGCCAGTAGTGAGGGGCAGGTCGGCTATGGCTACACCTTC. Protein sequence: CASSEGQVGYGYTF. The whole variable domain, filled in from reference TRBV19 and TRBJ1-2, reads DGGITQSPKYLFRKEGQNVTLSCEQNLNHDAMYWYRQDPGQGLRLIYYSQIVNDFQKGDIAEGYSVSREKKESFPLTVTSAQKNPTAFYLCASSEGQVGYGYTFGSGTRLTVV.

This clone has just one count. The V gene is TRBV9, the J gene TRBJ2-7; D remains unclear. This CDR3 is 14 amino acids long. V lost 4 bases, J lost 0 bases, and 11 bases lay in between. Germline CDR1 and CDR2: SGDLS and YYNGEE. The CDR3 here is CASSLRGLSYEQYF. The DNA of the CDR3 is TGTGCCAGCAGCCTACGAGGCCTCTCCTACGAGCAGTACTTC.

This clone came up many times. The V gene is TRBV5-6, the J gene TRBJ2-7, with D unclear. CDR1 and CDR2 from the germline V gene are SGHDT and YYEEEE. V lost 6 bases to trimming and J lost 2 bases, with 12 bases between them. CDR3 length: 13 residues. The DNA of the CDR3 is TGTGCCAGCAACCTCGGACGGACCTACGAGCAGTACTTC. Translation: CASNLGRTYEQYF.

The V and J genes are TRBV10-3 and TRBJ2-3; D not resolved. CDR3 size: 13 residues. V was cut by 0 bases and J by 5 bases, with 6 bases left in between. Germline CDR1 ENHRY, CDR2 SYGVKD. The CDR3 protein is CAISESVRDTQYF. Here the CDR3 DNA reads TGTGCCATCAGTGAGTCCGTTAGAGATACGCAGTATTTT.

This sequence joins TRBV28 and TRBJ1-2; TRBD1 might be the D (6 bases). The CDR3 spans 13 residues. The germline V gene has CDR1 MDHEN and CDR2 SYDVKM. Trimming pared 3 bases from V and 2 bases from J, leaving 7 bases between. The CDR3 DNA reads TGTGCCAGCAGTTTTACAGGGAACTATGGCTACACCTTC. Translating gives CASSFTGNYGYTF.

The chain recombines TRBV9 with TRBJ2-2, with TRBD2 matching 9 bases. The CDR3 runs to 15 residues. The ends lost 2 bases at V and 7 bases at J; junction bases unmatched: 6. CDR1 is SGDLS, CDR2 YYNGEE, per germline. As DNA, the CDR3 is TGTGCCAGCAGCGTTAGCGGGGGTTCCTACGGGGAGCTGTTTTTT. The encoded protein is CASSVSGGSYGELFF.

The chain joins TRBV5-1 to TRBJ2-1; tentatively, D is TRBD2 (5 bases). Germline values: CDR1 SGHRS, CDR2 YFSETQ. The CDR3 consists of 12 residues. The V gene lost 4 bases and the J gene lost 8 bases, with 10 bases spanning the gap. This chain's CDR3 is CASSLRVDEQFF. CDR3 nucleotides: TGCGCCAGCAGCCTGAGGGTCGATGAGCAGTTCTTC.